This T cell receptor beta chain originates from a study of cytomegalovirus exposure and HLA in healthy donors. In the PCR, 60 Vbeta and 13 Jbeta primers were used. Repertoires were generated with immunoSEQ multiplex PCR, while TCRdb's copy carries only in-frame clones and drops some. The sample carries about 200,000 clones, 79% recorded once. This clone was recorded once. Its antigen remains unidentified. The germline gives CDR1 MDHEN, CDR2 SYDVKM. V was cut by 7 bases and J by 8 bases, with 11 bases left in between. This CDR3 region has 11 residues. Findings and caveats of the study: Under in vitro conditions, a few CMV-associated chains were confirmed as specific for CMV antigens. Upon later analysis, TCR association rates were observed to vary by HLA locus, being highest for DRB1 and lowest for HLA-C.

The sequence was obtained from a man aged 50 or older in good health and CMV-seronegative. V gene TRBV28 combines with J gene TRBJ1-2, with D possibly being TRBD1 (6 bases). The specimen was PBMCs. In DNA form, the CDR3 reads TGTGCCAGCAAAGGGGGGGGAGGCTACACCTTC. Protein: CASKGGGGYTF.